Here is one T cell receptor (beta chain) with its context. What it binds is unknown. The sample comes from a study of cytomegalovirus exposure and HLA in healthy donors. About the research overall: Roughly 170 million T cells yielded around 120 million unique TCR beta sequences in earlier analysis.

Trimming stripped 5 bases from V and 9 bases from J, with 18 bases between. The CDR3 loop spans 13 amino acids. Germline values: CDR1 SGHDT, CDR2 YYEEEE. Overall study findings and caveats: There were some V segments, including TRBV6-2 and TRBV6-3, excluded as indistinguishable. According to the study, approximately 150 TCR beta chains were cytomegalovirus-associated.

Primers: 60 Vbeta forward and 13 Jbeta reverse. The table came from immunoSEQ multiplex PCR; TCRdb's copy has only in-frame clones and leaves some out. The data hold under 150,000 clones, with 83% observed a single time. The source is a girl aged 2 to 10 in good health and CMV-seronegative. Sequenced: PBMCs. The chain combines TRBV5-6 with TRBJ2-7; D possibly corresponds to TRBD1 (5 bases). The CDR3 region has the DNA TGTGCCAGCAGTTCTACTACAGGAAGAGGGCAGTACTTC. Translating gives CASSSTTGRGQYF.